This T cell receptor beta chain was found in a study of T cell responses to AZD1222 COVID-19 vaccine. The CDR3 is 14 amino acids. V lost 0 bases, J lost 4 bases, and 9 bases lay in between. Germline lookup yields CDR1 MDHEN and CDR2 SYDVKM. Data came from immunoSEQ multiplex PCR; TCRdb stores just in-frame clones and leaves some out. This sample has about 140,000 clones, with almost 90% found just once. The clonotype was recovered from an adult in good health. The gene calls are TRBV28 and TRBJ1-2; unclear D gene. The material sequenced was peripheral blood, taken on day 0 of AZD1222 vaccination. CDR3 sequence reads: CASSLWSQTYGYTF. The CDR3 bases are TGTGCCAGCAGTTTATGGTCGCAGACCTATGGCTACACCTTC.